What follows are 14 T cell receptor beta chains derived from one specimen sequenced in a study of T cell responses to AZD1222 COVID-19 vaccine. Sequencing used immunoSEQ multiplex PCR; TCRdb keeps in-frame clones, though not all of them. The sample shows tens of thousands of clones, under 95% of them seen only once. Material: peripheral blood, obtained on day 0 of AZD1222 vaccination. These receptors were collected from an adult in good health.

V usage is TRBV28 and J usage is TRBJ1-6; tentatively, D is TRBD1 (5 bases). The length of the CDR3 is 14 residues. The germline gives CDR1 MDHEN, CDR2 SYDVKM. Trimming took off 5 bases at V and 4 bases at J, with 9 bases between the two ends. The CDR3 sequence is CASSPTDYNSPLHF. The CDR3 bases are TGTGCCAGCAGTCCGACAGATTATAATTCACCCCTCCACTTT.

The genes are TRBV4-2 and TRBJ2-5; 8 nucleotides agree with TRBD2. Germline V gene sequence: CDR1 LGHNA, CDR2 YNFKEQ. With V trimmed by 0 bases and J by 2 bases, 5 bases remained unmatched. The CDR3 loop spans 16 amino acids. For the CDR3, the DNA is TGTGCCAGCAGCCAAGAAAGGGTAGCGGGGCAAGAGACCCAGTACTTC. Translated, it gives CASSQERVAGQETQYF.

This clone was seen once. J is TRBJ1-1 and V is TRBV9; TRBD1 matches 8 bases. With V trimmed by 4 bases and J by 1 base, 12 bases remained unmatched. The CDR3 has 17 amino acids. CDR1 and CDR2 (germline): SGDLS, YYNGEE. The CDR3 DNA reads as TGTGCCAGCAGCTCATCCAGGAGAGGGACAGGGAACACTGAAGCTTTCTTT. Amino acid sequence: CASSSSRRGTGNTEAFF.

CDR3 in amino acids: CASSTGVGNTIYF. Written as DNA, the CDR3 is TGCGCCAGCAGCACAGGGGTTGGAAACACCATATATTTT. The chain employs TRBV5-1 and TRBJ1-3; 7 bases line up with TRBD1. J gave up 3 bases and V 4 bases, and 1 base lay outside the gene matches. This CDR3 is 13 amino acids long. Looked up from germline, CDR1 is SGHRS and CDR2 is YFSETQ.

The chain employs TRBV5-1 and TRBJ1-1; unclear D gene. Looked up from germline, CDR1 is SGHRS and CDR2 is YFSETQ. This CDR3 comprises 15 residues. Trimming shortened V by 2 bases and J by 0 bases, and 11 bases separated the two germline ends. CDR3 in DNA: TGCGCCAGCAGCTTAGGACGCGAGTTGAACACTGAAGCTTTCTTT. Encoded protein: CASSLGRELNTEAFF.

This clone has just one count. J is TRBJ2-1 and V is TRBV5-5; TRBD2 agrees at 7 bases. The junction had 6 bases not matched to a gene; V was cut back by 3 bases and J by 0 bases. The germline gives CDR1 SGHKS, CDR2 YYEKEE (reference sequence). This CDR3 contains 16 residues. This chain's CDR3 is CASSSAAGLSYNEQFF. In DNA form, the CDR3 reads TGTGCCAGCAGCTCAGCAGCGGGACTCTCCTACAATGAGCAGTTCTTC.

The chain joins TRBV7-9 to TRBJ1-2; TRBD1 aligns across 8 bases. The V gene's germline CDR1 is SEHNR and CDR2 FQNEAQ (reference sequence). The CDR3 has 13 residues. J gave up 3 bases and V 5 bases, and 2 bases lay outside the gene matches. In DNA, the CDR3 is TGTGCCAGCAGCCCGGACAGGGACTATGGCTACACCTTC. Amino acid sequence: CASSPDRDYGYTF.

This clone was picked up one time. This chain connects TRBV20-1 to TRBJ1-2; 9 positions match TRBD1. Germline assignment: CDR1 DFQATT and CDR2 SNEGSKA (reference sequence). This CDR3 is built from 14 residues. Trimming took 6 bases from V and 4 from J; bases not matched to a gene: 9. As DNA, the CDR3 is TGCAGTGCCAGTACAGGGGGCGGGAGCTATGGCTACACCTTC. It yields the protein CSASTGGGSYGYTF.

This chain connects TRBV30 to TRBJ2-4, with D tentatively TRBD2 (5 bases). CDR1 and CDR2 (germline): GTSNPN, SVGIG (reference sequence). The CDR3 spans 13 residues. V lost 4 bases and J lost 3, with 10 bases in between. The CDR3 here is CAWIEEDKNIQYF. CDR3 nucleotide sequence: TGTGCCTGGATAGAGGAGGACAAAAACATTCAGTACTTC. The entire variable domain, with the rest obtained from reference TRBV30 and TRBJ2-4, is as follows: SQTIHQWPATLVQPVGSPLSLECTVEGTSNPNLYWYRQAAGRGLQLLFYSVGIGQISSEVPQNLSASRPQDRQFILSSKKLLLSDSGFYLCAWIEEDKNIQYFGAGTRLSVL.

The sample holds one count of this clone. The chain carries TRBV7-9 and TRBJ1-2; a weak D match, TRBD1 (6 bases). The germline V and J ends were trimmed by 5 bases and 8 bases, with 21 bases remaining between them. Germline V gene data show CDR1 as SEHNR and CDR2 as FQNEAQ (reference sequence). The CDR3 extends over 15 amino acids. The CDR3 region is CASSQLEDSLWGYTF. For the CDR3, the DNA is TGTGCCAGCAGCCAATTGGAGGACAGTCTGTGGGGCTACACCTTC.

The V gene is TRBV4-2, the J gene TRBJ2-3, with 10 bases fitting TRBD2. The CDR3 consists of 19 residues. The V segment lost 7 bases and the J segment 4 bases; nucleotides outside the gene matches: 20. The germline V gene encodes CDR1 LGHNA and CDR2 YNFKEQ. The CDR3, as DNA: TGTGCCAGCACCCCTACTAGCGGGAATCAGATCGGCAGCGCAGATACGCAGTATTTT. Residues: CASTPTSGNQIGSADTQYF.

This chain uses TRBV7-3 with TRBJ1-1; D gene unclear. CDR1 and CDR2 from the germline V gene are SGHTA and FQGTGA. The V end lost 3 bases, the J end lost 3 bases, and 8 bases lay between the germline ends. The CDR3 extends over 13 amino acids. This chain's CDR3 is CASSLLLYTEAFF. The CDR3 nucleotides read TGTGCCAGCAGCTTGCTTCTCTACACTGAAGCTTTCTTT.

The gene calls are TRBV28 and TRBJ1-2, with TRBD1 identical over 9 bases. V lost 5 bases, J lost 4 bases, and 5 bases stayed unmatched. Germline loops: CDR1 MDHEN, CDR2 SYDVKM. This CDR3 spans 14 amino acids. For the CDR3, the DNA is TGTGCCAGCAGTCAGGGGGACAGGGCCTATGGCTACACCTTC. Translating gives CASSQGDRAYGYTF.

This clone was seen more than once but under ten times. The CDR3 loop reads CASSSTQGTNEKLFF. CDR3 DNA: TGCGCCAGCAGCTCAACACAGGGGACTAATGAAAAACTGTTTTTT. The gene calls are TRBV5-1 and TRBJ1-4, with 7 bases aligning to TRBD1. Germline loops: CDR1 SGHRS, CDR2 YFSETQ. The length of the CDR3 is 15 residues. The J segment lost 2 bases and the V segment lost 3 bases, leaving 4 bases of the junction unmatched.